These 21 T cell receptor beta chains share one sample of origin, sequenced in a study of OX40 agonist ivuxolimab in advanced cancers. Preparation of the library involved the immunoSEQ multiplex PCR assay. In TCRdb, the immuneACCESS table is reduced to in-frame sequences with V and J assigned. These tables do not hold every clone; where another copy was compared, an unresolved V gene accounts for under half, and the others remain unexplained. The sample has 50,000 to 65,000 clones on record, roughly 89% of them singletons. 12% of the sample is in the top ten clones. The material sequenced was CD4+ or CD8+ T cells sorted from blood, taken in a trial of the OX40 agonist ivuxolimab. These receptors were obtained from an adult with an advanced solid tumor such as melanoma, head and neck, liver or kidney cancer.

The CDR3: CASSLVGTGELFF. Written as DNA, the CDR3 is TGCGCCAGCAGCTTGGTCGGGACCGGGGAGCTGTTTTTT. The chain couples TRBV5-1 to TRBJ2-2, with unresolved D. This CDR3 spans 13 amino acids. Per germline, CDR1 SGHRS and CDR2 YFSETQ. Trimming took off 0 bases at V and 5 bases at J, with 5 bases between the two ends. Full variable domain (remainder filled in from reference TRBV5-1 and TRBJ2-2): KAGVTQTPRYLIKTRGQQVTLSCSPISGHRSVSWYQQTPGQGLQFLFEYFSETQRNKGNFPGRFSGRQFSNSRSEMNVSTLELGDSALYLCASSLVGTGELFFGEGSRLTVL.

This clone was observed a handful of times. The chain employs TRBV29-1 and TRBJ2-5; 13 nucleotides match TRBD2. CDR1 and CDR2 (germline): SQVTM, ANQGSEA. The junction had 16 bases not matched to a gene; V was cut back by 4 bases and J by 5 bases. The CDR3 length is 18 residues. CDR3 coding DNA: TGCAGCGTTGCTTCCCAACTAGCGGGGGGGGATAAATTTGAGACCCAGTACTTC. Its protein product is CSVASQLAGGDKFETQYF. Complete variable domain (other parts from reference TRBV29-1 and TRBJ2-5): SAVISQKPSRDICQRGTSLTIQCQVDSQVTMMFWYRQQPGQSLTLIATANQGSEATYESGFVIDKFPISRPNLTFSTLTVSNMSPEDSSIYLCSVASQLAGGDKFETQYFGPGTRLLVL.

Here the CDR3 reads CASSLTSGSHYEQYF. The CDR3 nucleotides are TGTGCCAGCAGTCTCACCTCCGGGAGCCACTACGAGCAGTACTTC. This sequence joins TRBV6-5 and TRBJ2-7, with a tentative D call TRBD2 (6 bases). The germline CDR1 and CDR2 sequences are MNHEY and SVGAGI. The CDR3 consists of 15 residues. Trimming removed 5 bases from V and 3 bases from J, with 17 bases in between.

To note about this clone: Additional DNA sequences in this sample encode the identical CDR3. The chain is built from TRBV27 and TRBJ2-7; 8 bases line up with TRBD2. Germline values: CDR1 MNHEY, CDR2 SMNVEV (reference sequence). V shed 5 bases, J shed 0 bases, and the junction held 3 bases outside the gene matches. CDR3 length: 14 residues. DNA of the CDR3: TGTGCCAGCAGTCCCGGGACTAGCTCCTACGAGCAGTACTTC. Its translation: CASSPGTSSYEQYF.

The genes are TRBV13 and TRBJ1-1; no definite D call. The CDR3 is made up of 13 amino acids. Germline-derived CDR1 and CDR2 are PRHDT and FYEKMQ (reference sequence). V dropped 5 bases and J dropped 5 bases, with 12 bases sitting between them. CDR3 sequence: CASSPIGWTEAFF. The CDR3 DNA sequence: TGTGCCAGCAGCCCGATAGGGTGGACTGAAGCTTTCTTT.

This chain joins TRBV7-6 and TRBJ2-7; D perhaps matches TRBD2 (6 bases). In germline, CDR1 is SGHVS, CDR2 FNYEAQ. Trimming left V 3 bases short and J 7 bases short, with 16 bases between. This CDR3 spans 14 amino acids. The CDR3 region has the DNA TGTGCCAGCAGCTTGACTCCCACCGGGAGAGAGCAGTACTTC. Translated, it gives CASSLTPTGREQYF.

This chain connects TRBV13 to TRBJ2-2; 8 bases align to TRBD1. Germline V lookup: CDR1 PRHDT, CDR2 FYEKMQ (reference sequence). The CDR3 is made up of 15 amino acids. Trimming cost V 4 bases and J 7 bases; bases outside gene matches: 8. This CDR3 is CASSSEDRVSGELFF. DNA of the CDR3: TGTGCCAGCAGCTCGGAGGACAGGGTTAGCGGGGAGCTGTTTTTT.

The chain recombines TRBV27 with TRBJ2-7; 7 bases are a match to TRBD2. The CDR3 extends over 16 amino acids. With 2 bases clipped from V and 5 bases from J, the junction kept 12 bases outside the gene matches. Germline loops: CDR1 MNHEY, CDR2 SMNVEV (reference sequence). CDR3 coding DNA: TGTGCCAGCAGTTTAGTACCCGGGAGGATCGGCCACGAGCAGTACTTC. This codes for CASSLVPGRIGHEQYF.

The chain carries TRBV9 and TRBJ2-1; D gene uncertain. V shed 2 bases and J shed 9 bases, with 9 bases lying between them. The germline V gene encodes CDR1 SGDLS and CDR2 YYNGEE. The CDR3 runs 12 residues. CDR3 DNA: TGTGCCAGCAGCGTGAGTATCGGTGAGCAGTTCTTC. It is translated as CASSVSIGEQFF. The full variable domain, its missing parts supplied by reference TRBV9 and TRBJ2-1, is DSGVTQTPKHLITATGQRVTLRCSPRSGDLSVYWYQQSLDQGLQFLIQYYNGEERAKGNILERFSAQQFPDLHSELNLSSLELGDSALYFCASSVSIGEQFFGPGTRLTVL.

The chain carries TRBV13 and TRBJ2-7, with D uncertain. The CDR3 is 12 amino acids. Germline loops: CDR1 PRHDT, CDR2 FYEKMQ (reference sequence). V lost 5 bases, J lost 7 bases, and 12 bases lay in between. The CDR3 coding sequence is TGTGCCAGCAGCCCACAAGGCGAGGAGCAGTACTTC. Encoded protein: CASSPQGEEQYF.

The chain uses TRBV5-4 and TRBJ2-1, with TRBD2 matching 12 bases. After removal of 4 bases from V and 5 bases from J, the junction contained 13 bases not matched to a gene. The CDR3 extends over 18 amino acids. Germline V gene sequence: CDR1 SGHNT, CDR2 YYREEE (reference sequence). Here the CDR3 DNA reads TGTGCCAGCAGCCCTGGACTAGCGGGACTTCGAAGGGACAATGAGCAGTTCTTC. It translates to CASSPGLAGLRRDNEQFF.

The chain combines TRBV2 with TRBJ2-7; TRBD2 agrees at 9 bases. The CDR3 loop spans 15 amino acids. V was pared by 2 bases and J by 3 bases, with 5 bases of the junction left unmatched. The germline V gene encodes CDR1 SNHLY and CDR2 FYNNEI. CDR3 loop: CASSELAGDYYEQYF. The CDR3 DNA reads TGTGCCAGCAGTGAATTAGCGGGGGATTACTACGAGCAGTACTTC.

The rearrangement links TRBV27 to TRBJ1-2; no clear D. The CDR3 sequence is 14 residues long. Between the trimmed V and J ends, which lost 1 base and 3 bases, there was a span of 9 bases. Germline V gene sequence: CDR1 MNHEY, CDR2 SMNVEV (reference sequence). CDR3 nucleotides: TGTGCCAGCAGTTTATGGACCGGTCACTATGGCTACACCTTC. Protein: CASSLWTGHYGYTF.

The chain combines TRBV19 with TRBJ2-1; D assignment may be TRBD1 or TRBD2 (5 bases each). This CDR3 is 15 amino acids long. Germline V gives CDR1 LNHDA, CDR2 SQIVND (reference sequence). The V end lost 5 bases, the J end lost 5 bases, and 16 bases lay between the germline ends. CDR3: CASSGSGDQDNEQFF. The CDR3 DNA sequence: TGTGCCAGTAGTGGTTCTGGGGACCAAGACAATGAGCAGTTCTTC.

The chain combines TRBV21-1 with TRBJ1-6. TRBV21-1 is deemed a pseudogene. The CDR3 spans 17 residues. The CDR3 DNA follows: TGTGCCCCATGCCCTCTCCGGGGCGCTTCCTTTAATTCACCCCTCCACTTT. Amino acid sequence: CAPCPLRGASFNSPLHF.

The rearrangement joins TRBV27 to TRBJ2-2, with TRBD1 identical over 7 bases. The CDR3 covers 14 residues. Germline lookup yields CDR1 MNHEY and CDR2 SMNVEV (reference sequence). V was pared by 2 bases and J by 7 bases, with 4 bases of the junction left unmatched. CDR3 sequence: CASSLRGRVGELFF. The DNA of the CDR3 is TGTGCCAGCAGTTTAAGGGGGCGCGTCGGGGAGCTGTTTTTT.

V usage is TRBV10-3 and J usage is TRBJ1-2; no clear D gene. The CDR3 is 12 residues long. From germline, CDR1 is ENHRY and CDR2 SYGVKD. Trimming cost V 6 bases and J 8 bases, with 13 bases left between them. The CDR3, as DNA: TGTGCCATCAGCCCAGGTCTGAGGGGCTACACCTTC. Encoded protein: CAISPGLRGYTF.

The chain combines TRBV2 with TRBJ1-2; the D gene is possibly TRBD1 (6 bases). CDR1 is SNHLY, CDR2 FYNNEI, per germline. V lost 10 bases, J lost 5 bases, and 14 bases lay in between. The CDR3 length is 12 residues. CDR3 bases: TGTGCCACGAGACAGGAATCATATGGCTACACCTTC. Translation gives CATRQESYGYTF. Looking up the rest from reference TRBV2 and TRBJ1-2 gives the full variable domain: EPEVTQTPSHQVTQMGQEVILRCVPISNHLYFYWYRQILGQKVEFLVSFYNNEISEKSEIFDDQFSVERPDGSNFTLKIRSTKLEDSAMYFCATRQESYGYTFGSGTRLTVV.

V usage is TRBV18 and J usage is TRBJ2-7; D not resolved. From germline, CDR1 is KGHSH and CDR2 LQKENI. CDR3 length: 13 amino acids. Trimming removed 3 bases at V and 4 bases at J, with 10 bases between. In nucleotides, the CDR3 is TGTGCCAGCTCACCGCTAGGGTTTTACGAGCAGTACTTC. Protein product: CASSPLGFYEQYF.

V usage is TRBV4-1 and J usage is TRBJ2-3, with 9 bases fitting TRBD1. The CDR3 extends over 16 amino acids. The J segment lost 4 bases and the V segment lost 8 bases, leaving 13 bases of the junction unmatched. CDR1 and CDR2 from the germline V gene are MGHRA and YSYEKL. Here the CDR3 DNA reads TGCGCCAGCGGGAGTCTAGGGACAGGGAACCCAGATACGCAGTATTTT. Amino acids: CASGSLGTGNPDTQYF.

The CDR3 here is CASRLTGMYEQYF. CDR3 nucleotide sequence: TGTGCCAGCAGACTCACAGGGATGTACGAGCAGTACTTC. The rearrangement links TRBV5-4 to TRBJ2-7; D perhaps matches TRBD1 (6 bases). The CDR3 runs to 13 residues. V was cut by 5 bases and J by 4 bases, with 13 bases left in between. CDR1 and CDR2 from the germline V gene are SGHNT and YYREEE (reference sequence).